The 11 T cell receptor beta chains given below trace back to one sample, sequenced in a study of monozygotic twins with cystic fibrosis. The repertoire was sequenced with immunoSEQ multiplex PCR; TCRdb's copy has only in-frame clones and lacks some. The data hold approximately 25,000 clones, with under 95% observed a single time. The specimen sequenced was blood. These receptors all stem from a girl aged 2-15 years with cystic fibrosis.

The chain carries TRBV9 and TRBJ1-6; unclear D gene. The V end was cut by 0 bases, the J end by 4 bases, with 8 bases between. Germline V gene sequence: CDR1 SGDLS, CDR2 YYNGEE. The CDR3 loop spans 15 amino acids. CDR3 sequence: CASSVGTAYNSPLHF. In nucleotides, the CDR3 is TGTGCCAGCAGCGTAGGCACCGCGTATAATTCACCCCTCCACTTT.

The genes are TRBV14 and TRBJ1-1; 11 bases are a match to TRBD1. CDR3 length: 14 amino acids. Germline V gene lookup returns CDR1 SGHDN and CDR2 FVKESK. The trim removed 5 bases at V and 6 bases at J, leaving 5 bases unmatched. The CDR3 protein is CASSRTGGLAEAFF. CDR3 DNA sequence: TGTGCCAGCAGCAGGACAGGGGGCTTGGCTGAAGCTTTCTTT.

CDR3 in DNA: TGTGCCAGCATCCTCCCGGGACAGGGGCCATACAATGAGCAGTTCTTC. Translating it yields CASILPGQGPYNEQFF. The V and J genes are TRBV7-2 and TRBJ2-1; 10 nucleotides agree with TRBD1. The CDR3 contains 16 residues. The J segment lost 4 bases and the V segment lost 7 bases, leaving 10 bases of the junction unmatched. Germline assignment: CDR1 SGHTA and CDR2 FQGNSA.

For the CDR3, the DNA is TGTGCCAGCAGCTTGGGGGGGCTAGATGGGGCCAACGTCCTGACTTTC. This sequence encodes CASSLGGLDGANVLTF. The chain joins TRBV5-4 to TRBJ2-6, with D possibly being TRBD1 (6 bases). The V end was cut by 0 bases, the J end by 3 bases, with 10 bases between. CDR1 is SGHNT, CDR2 YYREEE, per germline (reference sequence). The CDR3 has 16 residues.

This sequence joins TRBV2 and TRBJ2-2; TRBD1 might be the D (6 bases). The CDR3 totals 13 residues. The germline V and J ends were trimmed by 6 bases and 7 bases, with 12 bases remaining between them. The germline CDR1 and CDR2 sequences are SNHLY and FYNNEI. Here the CDR3 reads CASSRGQNGELFF. CDR3 nucleotide sequence: TGTGCCAGCAGCCGCGGACAGAACGGGGAGCTGTTTTTT.

The chain couples TRBV18 to TRBJ1-1, with a possible D match to TRBD1 (5 bases). Per the germline V gene, CDR1 is KGHSH and CDR2 is LQKENI. The CDR3 has 16 amino acids. The ends were cut back, 3 bases at V and 4 bases at J, with 18 bases in the middle. CDR3 protein: CASSPRGGEGSTEAFF. The CDR3 bases are TGTGCCAGCTCACCTCGGGGCGGGGAAGGGAGCACTGAAGCTTTCTTT.

This sequence joins TRBV7-8 and TRBJ2-7; tentatively, D is TRBD2 (5 bases). The CDR3 runs 16 residues. V was cut by 5 bases and J by 0 bases, with 17 bases left in between. Germline V lookup: CDR1 SGHVS, CDR2 FQNEAQ. The CDR3 coding sequence is TGTGCCAGCAGCCTCCGCCGGGGTTCTAGCTCCTACGAGCAGTACTTC. This encodes CASSLRRGSSSYEQYF.

The chain employs TRBV21-1 and TRBJ2-1; TRBD1, the table's D call, lacks a check against the DNA. TRBV21-1 is a documented pseudogene. The CDR3 extends over 16 amino acids. The CDR3 here is CASSSPDRASYNEQFF. Here the CDR3 DNA reads TGTGCCAGCAGCAGCCCGGACAGGGCCTCCTACAATGAGCAGTTCTTC.

The chain combines TRBV19 with TRBJ2-3; 8 bases are shared with TRBD2. V was pared by 3 bases and J by 2 bases, with 19 bases of the junction left unmatched. This CDR3 has 20 amino acids. CDR1 is LNHDA, CDR2 SQIVND, per germline (reference sequence). CDR3 region: CASSIRPTFLRGGPTDTQYF. The DNA for the CDR3 is TGTGCCAGTAGTATCCGCCCCACCTTTTTACGGGGGGGACCCACAGATACGCAGTATTTT.

This chain links TRBV7-6 with TRBJ2-5, with D unresolved. V dropped 1 base and J dropped 2 bases, with 11 bases sitting between them. CDR1 and CDR2 from the germline V gene are SGHVS and FNYEAQ. CDR3 size: 15 residues. The CDR3 sequence: CASSLVDQRQETQYF. The CDR3 nucleotides read TGTGCCAGCAGCTTAGTCGACCAACGGCAAGAGACCCAGTACTTC.

The chain joins TRBV7-2 to TRBJ2-1, with 13 bases lining up with TRBD2. CDR1 and CDR2 (germline): SGHTA, FQGNSA. V was pared by 5 bases and J by 10 bases, with 14 bases of the junction left unmatched. The CDR3 loop spans 17 amino acids. In nucleotides, the CDR3 is TGTGCCAGCAGCGACGGACTAGCGGGGGTCTTCGGGGAGGAGCAGTTCTTC. Translating it yields CASSDGLAGVFGEEQFF.